This T cell receptor beta chain was obtained from a study of T cells in Graves' hyperthyroidism and ophthalmopathy. Study-level findings and limits: Also found in blood were most expanded thyroid clonotypes above 0.001.

The TCR beta CDR3 regions underwent amplification using RNA transcripts as the source. The study used the HTBI primer set for a first-round RT-PCR of the TCR CDR3. In TCRdb, the multiplex PCR reads were re-called with MiXCR into one record per CDR3 protein. The data contain about 480,000 distinct CDR3 sequences, 22% of them singletons. In germline, CDR1 is MGHRA, CDR2 YSYEKL. With 1 base removed from V and 9 bases from J, the gap between germline ends came to 16 bases. The CDR3 has 15 amino acids. Every diagnosis used clinical symptoms, serum thyroxine and TRAb, thyroid ultrasound and orbital computed tomography. As for this clonotype: Its antigen is currently unknown.

The sample comprised blood. This clonotype was sampled from a woman in her seventies with Graves' ophthalmopathy. The V call is TRBV4-1, the J call TRBJ2-1; no clear D gene. The DNA for the CDR3 is TGCGCCAGCAGCCAAGCTCCCATGAACTACGGTGAGCAGTTCTTC. This codes for CASSQAPMNYGEQFF.